One sample yielded the 2 T cell receptor beta chains listed below, sequenced in a study of OX40 agonist ivuxolimab in advanced cancers. Repertoires were generated with immunoSEQ multiplex PCR, while TCRdb's copy carries only in-frame clones and drops some. Among tens of thousands of clones listed, more than 70% were seen once. The sequencing here drew on CD4+ or CD8+ T cells sorted from blood, taken in a trial of the OX40 agonist ivuxolimab. The receptors come from an adult with an advanced solid tumor such as melanoma, head and neck, liver or kidney cancer.

The rearrangement uses TRBV7-9 and TRBJ1-2; a possible D gene is TRBD1 (5 bases). The germline CDR1 and CDR2 sequences are SEHNR and FQNEAQ (reference sequence). CDR3 size: 14 residues. Trimming removed 1 base from V and 9 bases from J, with 15 bases in between. CDR3 coding DNA: TGTGCCAGCAGCTTAGATTATGGGGGGTTCAGCTACACCTTC. Its translation is CASSLDYGGFSYTF.

The rearrangement links TRBV18 to TRBJ1-5; TRBD1 matches at 8 bases. The V segment lost 3 bases and the J segment 3 bases; nucleotides outside the gene matches: 4. The CDR3 length is 15 residues. The germline V gene has CDR1 KGHSH and CDR2 LQKENI. The CDR3 here is CASSPTGQANQPQHF. In nucleotides, the CDR3 is TGTGCCAGCTCACCCACGGGACAGGCCAATCAGCCCCAGCATTTT.